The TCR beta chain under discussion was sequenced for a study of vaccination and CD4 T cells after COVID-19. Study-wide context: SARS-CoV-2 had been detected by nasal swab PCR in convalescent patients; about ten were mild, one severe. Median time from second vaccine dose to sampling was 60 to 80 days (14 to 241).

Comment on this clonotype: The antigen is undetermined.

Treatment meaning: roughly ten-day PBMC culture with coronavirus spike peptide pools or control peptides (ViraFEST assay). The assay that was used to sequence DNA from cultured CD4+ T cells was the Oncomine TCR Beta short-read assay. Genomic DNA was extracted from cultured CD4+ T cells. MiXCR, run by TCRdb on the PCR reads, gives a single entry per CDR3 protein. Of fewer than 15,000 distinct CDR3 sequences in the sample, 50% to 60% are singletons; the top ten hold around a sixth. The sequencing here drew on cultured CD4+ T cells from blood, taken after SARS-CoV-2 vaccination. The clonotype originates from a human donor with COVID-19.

For the CDR3, the DNA is TGTGCCAGCACCCCAGGGGGGACAGGGACCCATACGCAGTATTTT. This sequence encodes CASTPGGTGTHTQYF. The J gene is TRBJ2-3, the V gene TRBV6-1; 9 bases align to TRBD1. J gave up 7 bases and V 7 bases, and 12 bases lay outside the gene matches. This CDR3 has 15 residues. The germline V gene has CDR1 MNHNS and CDR2 SASEGT.